This record looks at one T cell receptor beta chain sequence and its context. TCR beta cDNA was made by 5'RACE template switching with UMIs. TCRdb re-called the 5' RACE reads and gives one entry per CDR3 protein, without DNA. The sample has over 250,000 distinct CDR3 sequences. The data were taken from a study of T cells expressing NK-cell markers. The CDR3 has 13 amino acids. The germline V gene encodes CDR1 SGHRS and CDR2 YFSETQ. This receptor was taken from a woman between 18 and 70 years old in good health. This chain uses TRBV5-1 with TRBJ2-2. Sequencing was performed on blood T cells: a sorted CD56 or NKG2C T cell subset, CD4+ or CD8+ T cells, or bulk PBMC T cells (not recorded which). The CDR3 region is CASSLASGGELFF. The complete variable domain, with remaining parts taken from reference TRBV5-1 and TRBJ2-2, reads KAGVTQTPRYLIKTRGQQVTLSCSPISGHRSVSWYQQTPGQGLQFLFEYFSETQRNKGNFPGRFSGRQFSNSRSEMNVSTLELGDSALYLCASSLASGGELFFGEGSRLTVL.